This T cell receptor beta chain was sequenced for a study of OX40 agonist ivuxolimab in advanced cancers. In the study overall: At 0.01 to 10 mg/kg, ivuxolimab was administered intravenously to patients every 2 weeks. Hepatocellular carcinoma, melanoma, renal cell or head and neck cancer was diagnosed in the dose-escalation patients.

Regarding this clone: Its antigen remains unknown.

V lost 1 base and J 4 bases, leaving 5 bases between the germline ends. The CDR3 contains 13 residues. CDR1 and CDR2 (germline): KGHSH, LQKENI. The study's findings and limits: At 0.1 to 3.0 mg/kg, clonal expansion of CD4+ and CD8+ blood T cells had occurred by week 6.

The data were produced by immunoSEQ multiplex PCR, yet TCRdb's version contains in-frame clones alone and is incomplete. The sample yields about 91,000 clones, 85% seen once. This receptor was taken from an adult with an advanced solid tumor such as melanoma, head and neck, liver or kidney cancer. The chain combines TRBV18 with TRBJ2-1; no firm D call. Sequenced here: CD4+ or CD8+ T cells sorted from blood, sampled in a trial of the OX40 agonist ivuxolimab. The CDR3 here is CASSPQVYNEQFF. The CDR3 DNA follows: TGTGCCAGCTCACCACAGGTTTACAATGAGCAGTTCTTC.